The present entry profiles one T cell receptor beta chain with its context. Antigen specificity is unknown. The CDR3 is 15 amino acids. V shed 5 bases and J shed 2 bases, with 16 bases lying between them. Germline-derived CDR1 and CDR2 are LNHDA and SQIVND (reference sequence). These data originate in a study of shared clonotypes between healthy human individuals. Study at large: Donors, aged 18 to 49, were two women and three men. Overall study results and limits: Naive subsets tended to show greater estimated richness than memory subsets.

Naive CD8 cells lacked CD45RO and underwent positive selection for CCR7, leaving out terminally differentiated effector memory CD45RA+ cells. Participating donors were healthy, HIV-negative adults free of recent acute infections or vaccinations. Profiling relied on immunoSEQ multiplex PCR, and the TCRdb table lists in-frame clones only, not all of them. The sample consists of 1.5 million to 2.5 million clones, around 96% of them appearing once. The specimen was naive CD8+ T cells sorted from blood. J is TRBJ2-7 and V is TRBV19; TRBD1 might be the D (6 bases). The TCR sequence derives from a man aged 18-30 years in good health. CDR3 region: CASSAPGRDTYEQYF. In DNA form, the CDR3 reads TGTGCCAGTAGTGCACCGGGACGGGACACCTACGAGCAGTACTTC.